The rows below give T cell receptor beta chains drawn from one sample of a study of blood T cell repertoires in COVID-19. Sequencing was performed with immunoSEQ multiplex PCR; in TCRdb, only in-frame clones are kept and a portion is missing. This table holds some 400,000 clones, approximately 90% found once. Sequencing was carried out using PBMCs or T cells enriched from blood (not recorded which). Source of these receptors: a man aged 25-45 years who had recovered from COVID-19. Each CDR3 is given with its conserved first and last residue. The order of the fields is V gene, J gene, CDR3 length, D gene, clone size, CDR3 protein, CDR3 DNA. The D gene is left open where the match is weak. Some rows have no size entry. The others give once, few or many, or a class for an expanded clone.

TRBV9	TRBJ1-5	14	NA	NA	CARKGLVSNQPQHF	TGTGCCAGGAAGGGGTTAGTGAGCAATCAGCCCCAGCATTTT
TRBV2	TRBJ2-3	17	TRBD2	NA	CASQSWTSGRVADTQYF	TGTGCCAGCCAGTCCTGGACTAGCGGGAGGGTCGCAGATACGCAGTATTTT
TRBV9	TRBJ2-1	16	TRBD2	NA	CASSVDRAGGQNEQFF	TGTGCCAGCAGCGTAGACAGAGCGGGAGGGCAGAATGAGCAGTTCTTC
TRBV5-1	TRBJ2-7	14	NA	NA	CASSIVAEAYEQYF	TGCGCCAGCAGCATTGTAGCGGAAGCCTACGAGCAGTACTTC
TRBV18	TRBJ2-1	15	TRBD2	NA	CASSPGLAGALEQFF	TGTGCCAGCTCACCCGGACTAGCGGGAGCTTTAGAGCAGTTCTTC
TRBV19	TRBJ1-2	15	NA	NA	CASSKRTEAHYGYTF	TGTGCCAGTAGTAAAAGGACAGAGGCACACTATGGCTACACCTTC
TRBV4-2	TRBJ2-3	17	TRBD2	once	CASSQAGGRVRTDTQYF	TGTGCCAGCAGCCAAGCCGGCGGGAGGGTGCGCACAGATACGCAGTATTTT
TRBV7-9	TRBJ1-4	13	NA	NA	CASSPGNYEKLFF	TGTGCCAGCTCCCCGGGGAATTATGAAAAACTGTTTTTT
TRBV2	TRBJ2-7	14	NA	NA	CASSTLTATYEQYF	TGTGCCAGCAGCACCTTGACAGCTACCTACGAGCAGTACTTC
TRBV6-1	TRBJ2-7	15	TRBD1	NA	CASSEGGQGTYEQYF	TGTGCCAGCAGTGAAGGGGGACAGGGAACCTACGAGCAGTACTTC
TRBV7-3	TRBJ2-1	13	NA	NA	CASSFSPHNEQFF	TGTGCCAGCAGCTTCTCCCCTCACAATGAGCAGTTCTTC
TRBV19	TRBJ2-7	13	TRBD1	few	CASSTGQTYEQYF	TGTGCCAGTAGTACGGGACAGACGTACGAGCAGTACTTC
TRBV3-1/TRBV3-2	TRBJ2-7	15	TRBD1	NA	CASSHQGQGANPTYF	TGTGCCAGCAGCCACCAGGGACAGGGAGCCAACCCAACGTACTTC
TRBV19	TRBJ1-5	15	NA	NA	CASSLGGLGNQPQHF	TGTGCCAGTAGCTTGGGGGGGTTGGGCAATCAGCCCCAGCATTTT
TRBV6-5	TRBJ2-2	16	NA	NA	CASSYSSGSFTGELFF	TGTGCCAGCAGTTACTCGTCAGGGTCTTTTACCGGGGAGCTGTTTTTT
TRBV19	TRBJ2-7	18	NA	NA	CASSTVAAKDASSYEQYF	TGTGCCAGTAGTACGGTAGCGGCCAAAGACGCTAGCTCCTACGAGCAGTACTTC
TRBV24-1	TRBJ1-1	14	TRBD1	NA	CATSDGQGGPEAFF	TGTGCCACCAGTGATGGACAGGGCGGCCCTGAAGCTTTCTTT
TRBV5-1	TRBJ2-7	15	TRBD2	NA	CASSFAGTRGYEQYF	TGCGCCAGCAGCTTCGCCGGGACTAGAGGCTACGAGCAGTACTTC
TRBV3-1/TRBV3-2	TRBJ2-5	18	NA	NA	CASSQGGLGRGGAETQYF	TGTGCCAGCAGCCAAGGGGGGCTGGGCAGGGGTGGCGCAGAGACCCAGTACTTC
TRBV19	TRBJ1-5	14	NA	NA	CASSHRVRDQPQHF	TGTGCCAGTAGCCACAGGGTCAGAGATCAGCCCCAGCATTTT
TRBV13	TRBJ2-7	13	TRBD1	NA	CASSLRGPYEQYF	TGTGCCAGCAGCTTAAGGGGGCCCTACGAGCAGTACTTC
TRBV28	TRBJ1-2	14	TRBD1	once	CASSLEQGASGYTF	TGTGCCAGCAGTTTAGAGCAGGGGGCGAGTGGCTACACCTTC